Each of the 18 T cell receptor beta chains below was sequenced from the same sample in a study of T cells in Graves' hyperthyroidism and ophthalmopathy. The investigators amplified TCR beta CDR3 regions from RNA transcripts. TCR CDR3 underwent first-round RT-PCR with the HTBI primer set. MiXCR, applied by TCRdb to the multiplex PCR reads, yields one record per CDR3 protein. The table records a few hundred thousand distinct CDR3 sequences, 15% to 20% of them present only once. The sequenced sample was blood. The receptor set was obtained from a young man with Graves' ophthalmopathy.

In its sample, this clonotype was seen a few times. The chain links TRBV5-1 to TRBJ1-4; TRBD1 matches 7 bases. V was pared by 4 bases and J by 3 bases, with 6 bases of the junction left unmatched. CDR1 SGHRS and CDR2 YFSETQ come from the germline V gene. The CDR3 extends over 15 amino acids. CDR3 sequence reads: CASSVTGLPNEKLFF. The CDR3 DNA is TGCGCCAGCAGCGTGACAGGGCTCCCTAATGAAAAACTGTTTTTT.

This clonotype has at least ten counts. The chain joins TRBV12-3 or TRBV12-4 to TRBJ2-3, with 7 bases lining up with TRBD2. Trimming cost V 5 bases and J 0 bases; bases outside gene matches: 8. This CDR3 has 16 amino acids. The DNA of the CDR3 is TGTGCCAGCAGTCCAAGACTAGCCGGAAGCACAGATACGCAGTATTTT. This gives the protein CASSPRLAGSTDTQYF.

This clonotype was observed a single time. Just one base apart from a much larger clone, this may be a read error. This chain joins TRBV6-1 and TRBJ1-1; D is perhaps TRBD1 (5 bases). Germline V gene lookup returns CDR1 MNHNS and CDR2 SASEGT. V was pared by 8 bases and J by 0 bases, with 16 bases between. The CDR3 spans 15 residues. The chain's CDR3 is CASGTLGVLNTEAFF. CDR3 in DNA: TGTGCCAGCGGGACCCTGGGAGTGTTGAACACTGAAGCTTTCTTT.

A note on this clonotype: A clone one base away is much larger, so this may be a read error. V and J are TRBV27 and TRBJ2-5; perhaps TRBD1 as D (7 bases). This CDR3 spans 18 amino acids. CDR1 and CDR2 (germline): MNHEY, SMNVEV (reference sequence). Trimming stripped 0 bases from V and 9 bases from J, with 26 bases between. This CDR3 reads CASSLSLGLTGPGEAQYF. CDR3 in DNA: TGTGCCAGCAGTTTATCGTTAGGGCTGACAGGGCCTGGGGAGGCCCAGTACTTC.

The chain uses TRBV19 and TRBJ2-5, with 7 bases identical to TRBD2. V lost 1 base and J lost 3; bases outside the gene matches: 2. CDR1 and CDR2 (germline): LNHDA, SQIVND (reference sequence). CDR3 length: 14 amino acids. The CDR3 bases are TGTGCCAGTAGTATAGGAGGACTAGAAGAGACCCAGTACTTC. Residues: CASSIGGLEETQYF.

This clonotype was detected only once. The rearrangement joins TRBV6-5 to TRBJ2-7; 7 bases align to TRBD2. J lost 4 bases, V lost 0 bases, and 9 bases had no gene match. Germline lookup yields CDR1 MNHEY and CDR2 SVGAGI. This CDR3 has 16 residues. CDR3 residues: CASSYSGGVVVYEQYF. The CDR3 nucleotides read TGTGCCAGCAGTTACTCGGGGGGGGTTGTGGTTTACGAGCAGTACTTC.

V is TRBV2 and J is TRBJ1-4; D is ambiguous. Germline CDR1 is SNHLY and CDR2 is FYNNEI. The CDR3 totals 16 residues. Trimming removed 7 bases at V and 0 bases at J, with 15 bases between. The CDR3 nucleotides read TGTGCCAGCAACGTACGGCCCGTTGCAACTAATGAAAAACTGTTTTTT. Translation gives CASNVRPVATNEKLFF. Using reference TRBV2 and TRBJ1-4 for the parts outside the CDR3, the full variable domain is EPEVTQTPSHQVTQMGQEVILRCVPISNHLYFYWYRQILGQKVEFLVSFYNNEISEKSEIFDDQFSVERPDGSNFTLKIRSTKLEDSAMYFCASNVRPVATNEKLFFGSGTQLSVL.

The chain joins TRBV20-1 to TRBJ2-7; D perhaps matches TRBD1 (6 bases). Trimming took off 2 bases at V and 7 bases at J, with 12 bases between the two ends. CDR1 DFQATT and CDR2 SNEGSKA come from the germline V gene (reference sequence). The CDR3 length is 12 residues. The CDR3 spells CSARYGQLEQYF. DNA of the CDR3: TGCAGTGCTAGATACGGACAGTTAGAGCAGTACTTC.

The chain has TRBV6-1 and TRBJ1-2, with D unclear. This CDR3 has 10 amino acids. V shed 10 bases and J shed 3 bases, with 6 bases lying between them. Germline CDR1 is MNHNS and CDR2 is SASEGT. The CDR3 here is CATRYYGYTF. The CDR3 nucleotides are TGTGCCACAAGATACTATGGCTACACCTTC.

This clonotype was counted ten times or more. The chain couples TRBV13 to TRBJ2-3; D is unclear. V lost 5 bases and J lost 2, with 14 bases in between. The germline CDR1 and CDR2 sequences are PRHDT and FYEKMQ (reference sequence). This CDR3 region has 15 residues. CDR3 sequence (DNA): TGTGCCAGCAGCGCCAGGACCCACCTCACAGATACGCAGTATTTT. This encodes CASSARTHLTDTQYF.

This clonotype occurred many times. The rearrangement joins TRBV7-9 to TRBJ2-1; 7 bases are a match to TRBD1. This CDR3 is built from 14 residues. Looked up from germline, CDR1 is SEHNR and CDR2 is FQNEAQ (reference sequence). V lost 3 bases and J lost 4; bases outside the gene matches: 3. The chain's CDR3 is CASSFRDSYNEQFF. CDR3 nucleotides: TGTGCCAGCAGCTTTCGGGACAGTTACAATGAGCAGTTCTTC. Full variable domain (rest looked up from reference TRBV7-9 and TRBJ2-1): DTGVSQNPRHKITKRGQNVTFRCDPISEHNRLYWYRQTLGQGPEFLTYFQNEAQLEKSRLLSDRFSAERPKGSFSTLEIQRTEQGDSAMYLCASSFRDSYNEQFFGPGTRLTVL.

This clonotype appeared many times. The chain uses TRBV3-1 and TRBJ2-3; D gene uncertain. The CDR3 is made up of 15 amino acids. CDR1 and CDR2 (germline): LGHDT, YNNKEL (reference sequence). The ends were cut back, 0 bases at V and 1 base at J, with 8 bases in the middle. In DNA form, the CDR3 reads TGTGCCAGCAGCCAAGATATGACGGGCACAGATACGCAGTATTTT. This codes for CASSQDMTGTDTQYF.

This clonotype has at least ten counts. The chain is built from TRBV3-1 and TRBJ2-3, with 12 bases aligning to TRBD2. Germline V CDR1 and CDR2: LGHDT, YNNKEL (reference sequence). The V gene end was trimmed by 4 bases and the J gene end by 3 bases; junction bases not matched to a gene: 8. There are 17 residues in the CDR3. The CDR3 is CASSPWTSGDLTDTQYF. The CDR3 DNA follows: TGTGCCAGCAGCCCTTGGACTAGCGGGGATCTTACAGATACGCAGTATTTT.

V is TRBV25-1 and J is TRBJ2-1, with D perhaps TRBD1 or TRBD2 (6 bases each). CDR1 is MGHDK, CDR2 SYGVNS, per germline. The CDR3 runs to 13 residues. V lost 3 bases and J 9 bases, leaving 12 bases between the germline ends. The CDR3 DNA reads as TGTGCCAGCAGTGACGGGGGCCCGGGTGAGCAGTTCTTC. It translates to CASSDGGPGEQFF.

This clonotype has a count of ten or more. CDR3 in amino acids: CASSAGGTEAFF. As DNA, the CDR3 is TGTGCCAGCAGTGCAGGGGGCACTGAAGCTTTCTTT. V is TRBV2 and J is TRBJ1-1; 7 nucleotides align to TRBD1. Germline V CDR1 and CDR2: SNHLY, FYNNEI. This CDR3 is 12 amino acids long. Trimming cost V 4 bases and J 4 bases; bases outside gene matches: 0.

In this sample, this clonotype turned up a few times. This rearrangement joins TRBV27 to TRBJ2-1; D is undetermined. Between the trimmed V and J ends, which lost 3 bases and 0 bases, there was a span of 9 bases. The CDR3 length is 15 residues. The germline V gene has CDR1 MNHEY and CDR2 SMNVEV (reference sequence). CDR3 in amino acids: CASSFRPTSYNEQFF. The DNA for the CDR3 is TGTGCCAGCAGTTTTCGGCCGACCTCCTACAATGAGCAGTTCTTC.

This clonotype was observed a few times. This chain's CDR3 is CASSLDGGSYNSPLHF. CDR3 nucleotides: TGCGCCAGCAGCTTGGATGGGGGATCCTATAATTCACCCCTCCACTTT. The chain has TRBV5-1 and TRBJ1-6, with D tentatively TRBD1 (5 bases). Trimming left V 0 bases short and J 1 base short, with 8 bases between. The CDR3 sequence is 16 residues long. From germline, CDR1 is SGHRS and CDR2 YFSETQ.

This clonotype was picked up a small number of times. This CDR3 is CASSRQGAYTF. DNA of the CDR3: TGTGCCAGCAGCCGACAGGGGGCCTACACCTTC. The chain joins TRBV7-9 to TRBJ1-2; TRBD1 matches at 10 bases. V was pared by 5 bases and J by 10 bases, with 1 base of the junction left unmatched. The germline CDR1 and CDR2 sequences are SEHNR and FQNEAQ (reference sequence). The CDR3 has 11 residues.